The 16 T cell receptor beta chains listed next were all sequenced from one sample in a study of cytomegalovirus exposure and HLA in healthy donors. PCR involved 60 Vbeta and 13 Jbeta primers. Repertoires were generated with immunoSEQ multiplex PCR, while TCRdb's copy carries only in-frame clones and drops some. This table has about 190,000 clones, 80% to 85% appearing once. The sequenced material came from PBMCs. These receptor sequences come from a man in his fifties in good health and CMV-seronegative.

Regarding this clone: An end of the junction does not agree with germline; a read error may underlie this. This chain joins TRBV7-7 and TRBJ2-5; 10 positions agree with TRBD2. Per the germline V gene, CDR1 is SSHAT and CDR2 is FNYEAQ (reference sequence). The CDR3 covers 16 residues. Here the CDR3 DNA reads TGTGCTAGCAGCTTAGTGGCTAGCGGGGGCCTGGAGACCCAGTACTTC. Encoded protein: CASSLVASGGLETQYF.

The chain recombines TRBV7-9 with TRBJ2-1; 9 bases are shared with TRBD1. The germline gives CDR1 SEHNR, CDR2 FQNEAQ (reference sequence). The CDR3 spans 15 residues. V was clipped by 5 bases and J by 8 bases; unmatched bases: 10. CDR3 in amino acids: CASSQTGGGHHEQFF. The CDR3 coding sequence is TGTGCCAGCAGCCAGACAGGGGGGGGGCATCATGAGCAGTTCTTC.

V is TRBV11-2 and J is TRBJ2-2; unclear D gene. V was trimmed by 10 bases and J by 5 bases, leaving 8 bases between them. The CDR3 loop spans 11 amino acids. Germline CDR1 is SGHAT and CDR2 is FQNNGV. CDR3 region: CATLLTGELFF. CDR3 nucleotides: TGTGCCACCTTATTGACCGGGGAGCTGTTTTTT.

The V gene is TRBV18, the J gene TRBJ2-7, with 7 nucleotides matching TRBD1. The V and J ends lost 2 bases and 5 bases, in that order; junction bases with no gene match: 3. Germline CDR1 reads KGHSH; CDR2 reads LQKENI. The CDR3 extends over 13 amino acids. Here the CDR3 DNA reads TGTGCCAGCTCACCAGACAGGGTTCACGAGCAGTACTTC. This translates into CASSPDRVHEQYF.

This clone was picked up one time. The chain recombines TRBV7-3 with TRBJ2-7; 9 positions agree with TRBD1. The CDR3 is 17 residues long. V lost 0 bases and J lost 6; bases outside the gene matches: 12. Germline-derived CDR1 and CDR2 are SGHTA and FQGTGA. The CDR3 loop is CASSLTGGQGGIGEQYF. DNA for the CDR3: TGTGCCAGCAGCTTAACGGGGGGACAGGGTGGAATAGGCGAGCAGTACTTC.

Written as DNA, the CDR3 is TGTGCCAGCAGCTCCGGGTCGGGGGGGCTCTACAATGAGCAGTTCTTC. Amino acids: CASSSGSGGLYNEQFF. The chain couples TRBV7-6 to TRBJ2-1; 8 positions match TRBD2. This CDR3 contains 16 residues. The V gene end was trimmed by 4 bases and the J gene end by 3 bases; junction bases not matched to a gene: 8. Germline V gene lookup returns CDR1 SGHVS and CDR2 FNYEAQ.

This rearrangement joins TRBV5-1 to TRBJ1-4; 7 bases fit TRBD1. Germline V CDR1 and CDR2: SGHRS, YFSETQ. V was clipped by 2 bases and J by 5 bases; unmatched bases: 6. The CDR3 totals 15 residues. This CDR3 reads CASSLGTAQNEKLFF. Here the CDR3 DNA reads TGCGCCAGCAGCTTAGGGACAGCCCAAAATGAAAAACTGTTTTTT.

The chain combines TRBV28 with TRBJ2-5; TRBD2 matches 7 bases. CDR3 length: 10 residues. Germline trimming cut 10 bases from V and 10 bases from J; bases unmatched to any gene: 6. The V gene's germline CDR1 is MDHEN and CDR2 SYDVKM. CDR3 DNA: TGTGCCACCTCTGCGGGGGTCCAGTACTTC. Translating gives CATSAGVQYF.

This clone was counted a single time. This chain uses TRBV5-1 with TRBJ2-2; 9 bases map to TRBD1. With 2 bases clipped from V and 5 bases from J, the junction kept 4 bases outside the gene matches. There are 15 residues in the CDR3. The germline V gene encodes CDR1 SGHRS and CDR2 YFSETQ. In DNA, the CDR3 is TGCGCCAGCAGCTTTTCGGGGACAGGGACCGGGGAGCTGTTTTTT. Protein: CASSFSGTGTGELFF.

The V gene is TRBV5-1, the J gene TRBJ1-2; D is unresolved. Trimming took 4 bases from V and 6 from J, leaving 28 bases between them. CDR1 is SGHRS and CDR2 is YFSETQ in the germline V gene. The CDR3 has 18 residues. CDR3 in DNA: TGCGCCAGCAGCCCAGGCACGGGTGGCAGGACTGCCATAGATGGCTACACCTTC. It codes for CASSPGTGGRTAIDGYTF.

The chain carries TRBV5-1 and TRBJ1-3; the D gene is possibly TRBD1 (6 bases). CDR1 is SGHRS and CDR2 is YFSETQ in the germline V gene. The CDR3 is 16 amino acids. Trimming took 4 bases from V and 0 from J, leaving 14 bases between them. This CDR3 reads CASSEQGELSGNTIYF. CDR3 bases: TGCGCCAGCAGCGAACAGGGAGAACTCTCTGGAAACACCATATATTTT.

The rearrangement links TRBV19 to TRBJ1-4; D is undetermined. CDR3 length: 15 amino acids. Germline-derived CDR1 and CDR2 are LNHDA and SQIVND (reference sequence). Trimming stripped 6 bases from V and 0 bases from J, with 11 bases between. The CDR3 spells CASRVTGATNEKLFF. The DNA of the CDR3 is TGTGCCAGTAGGGTTACCGGGGCAACTAATGAAAAACTGTTTTTT. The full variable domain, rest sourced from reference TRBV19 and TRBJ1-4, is DGGITQSPKYLFRKEGQNVTLSCEQNLNHDAMYWYRQDPGQGLRLIYYSQIVNDFQKGDIAEGYSVSREKKESFPLTVTSAQKNPTAFYLCASRVTGATNEKLFFGSGTQLSVL.

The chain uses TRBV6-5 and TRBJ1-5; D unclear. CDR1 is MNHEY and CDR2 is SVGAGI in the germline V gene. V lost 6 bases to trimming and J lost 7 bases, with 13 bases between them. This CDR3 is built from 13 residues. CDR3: CASSSITGQPQHF. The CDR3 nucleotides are TGTGCCAGCAGCTCCATCACGGGGCAGCCCCAGCATTTT.

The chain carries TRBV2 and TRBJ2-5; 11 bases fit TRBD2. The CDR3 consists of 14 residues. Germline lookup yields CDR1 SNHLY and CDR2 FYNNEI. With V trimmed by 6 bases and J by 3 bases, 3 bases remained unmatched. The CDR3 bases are TGTGCCAGCAGCCGGGGACTAGCGGAAGAGACCCAGTACTTC. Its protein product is CASSRGLAEETQYF. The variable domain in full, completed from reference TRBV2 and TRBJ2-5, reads EPEVTQTPSHQVTQMGQEVILRCVPISNHLYFYWYRQILGQKVEFLVSFYNNEISEKSEIFDDQFSVERPDGSNFTLKIRSTKLEDSAMYFCASSRGLAEETQYFGPGTRLLVL.

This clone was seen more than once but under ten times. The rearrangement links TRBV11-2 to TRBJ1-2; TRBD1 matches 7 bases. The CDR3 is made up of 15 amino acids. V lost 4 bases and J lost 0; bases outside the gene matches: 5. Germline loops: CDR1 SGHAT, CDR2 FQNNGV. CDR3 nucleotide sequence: TGTGCCAGCAGCTCTACGGGACAGCCTAACTATGGCTACACCTTC. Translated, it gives CASSSTGQPNYGYTF.

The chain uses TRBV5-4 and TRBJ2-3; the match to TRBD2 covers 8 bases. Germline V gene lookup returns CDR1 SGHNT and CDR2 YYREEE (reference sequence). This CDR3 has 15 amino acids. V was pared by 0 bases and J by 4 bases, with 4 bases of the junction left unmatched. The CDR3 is CASSLESGSADTQYF. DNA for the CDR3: TGTGCCAGCAGCTTGGAGAGCGGGAGCGCAGATACGCAGTATTTT.